What follows are 20 T cell receptor beta chains derived from one specimen sequenced in a study of human CD8 memory T cell subsets. TCR beta libraries were made by UMI-labeled 5' RACE. TCRdb reprocessed the 5' RACE reads and keeps a single row for each CDR3 protein, giving no DNA. The sample holds 10,000 to 15,000 distinct CDR3 sequences. The sample comprised CD8+ T cells from PBMCs. The origin of the receptors is a human donor in good health.

The V gene is TRBV10-3, the J gene TRBJ2-3; TCRdb's assignment of TRBD1 cannot be checked, as there is no DNA. The CDR3 is 14 amino acids. Germline V lookup: CDR1 ENHRY, CDR2 SYGVKD. This CDR3 is CAAWPGQSTDTQYF.

The gene calls are TRBV4-3 and TRBJ2-1; TCRdb indicates TRBD2, and absent DNA this call remains unverified. CDR3 length: 18 amino acids. Germline V CDR1 and CDR2: LGHNA, YSLEER. Here the CDR3 reads CASSQDLPAGSSYNEQFF.

V is TRBV24-1 and J is TRBJ2-2; the D call from TCRdb, TRBD1, cannot be confirmed without DNA. Germline CDR1 reads KGHDR; CDR2 reads SFDVKD. The CDR3 is 13 amino acids. The CDR3 spells CATGQGVAGELFF.

V gene TRBV27 combines with J gene TRBJ2-3; TCRdb reports TRBD2, a call that lacks DNA to check it against. Germline V lookup: CDR1 MNHEY, CDR2 SMNVEV (reference sequence). The CDR3 is 16 amino acids. Here the CDR3 reads CASSLALAVETQIKYF.

Frequency places this clonotype as medium-sized (0.01 to 0.1%). This chain uses TRBV28 with TRBJ2-2. Germline V lookup: CDR1 MDHEN, CDR2 SYDVKM. The CDR3 totals 18 residues. CDR3 residues: CASSSILAGVANTGELFF. The variable domain in full, completed from reference TRBV28 and TRBJ2-2, reads DVKVTQSSRYLVKRTGEKVFLECVQDMDHENMFWYRQDPGLGLRLIYFSYDVKMKEKGDIPEGYSVSREKKERFSLILESASTNQTSMYLCASSSILAGVANTGELFFGEGSRLTVL.

This sequence joins TRBV20-1 and TRBJ2-7; absent DNA, TCRdb's TRBD2 call cannot be checked. CDR1 and CDR2 from the germline V gene are DFQATT and SNEGSKA (reference sequence). The CDR3 consists of 16 residues. The chain's CDR3 is CSARPPDLPLSHEQYF.

This chain joins TRBV27 and TRBJ1-2; TCRdb proposes TRBD1, but this gene call is untestable without DNA. Germline CDR1 is MNHEY and CDR2 is SMNVEV (reference sequence). The CDR3 contains 15 residues. This CDR3 is CASSLGTGAVDGYTF.

The chain recombines TRBV7-8 with TRBJ2-1. The germline gives CDR1 SGHVS, CDR2 FQNEAQ. The CDR3 consists of 17 residues. The CDR3 sequence is CASIFSGRLSFYNEQFF. The full variable domain, rest sourced from reference TRBV7-8 and TRBJ2-1, is GAGVSQSPRYKVAKRGQDVALRCDPISGHVSLFWYQQALGQGPEFLTYFQNEAQLDKSGLPSDRFFAERPEGSVSTLKIQRTQQEDSAVYLCASIFSGRLSFYNEQFFGPGTRLTVL.

The rearrangement joins TRBV2 to TRBJ1-2. Looked up from germline, CDR1 is SNHLY and CDR2 is FYNNEI. This CDR3 is built from 13 residues. CDR3 in amino acids: CASSGTENYGYTF.

The gene calls are TRBV6-2 or TRBV6-3 and TRBJ2-7; the TRBD2 assignment by TCRdb is unverifiable without DNA. The germline gives CDR1 MNHEY, CDR2 SVGEGT. The CDR3 spans 14 residues. The CDR3 sequence is CASSQAGEFYEQYF.

The chain uses TRBV6-1 and TRBJ2-7; no DNA is available, so the TRBD1 call from TCRdb remains unchecked. The germline V gene encodes CDR1 MNHNS and CDR2 SASEGT. This CDR3 comprises 17 residues. CDR3 loop: CASSELFGDGTTYEQYF.

This clonotype ranks as medium-sized (0.01 to 0.1%) in terms of frequency. The J gene is TRBJ2-3, the V gene TRBV3-1; TCRdb's D call of TRBD2 is untestable without DNA. The CDR3 is made up of 15 amino acids. Germline V CDR1 and CDR2: LGHDT, YNNKEL (reference sequence). The CDR3 loop reads CASSQDYSGTDTQYF.

This chain uses TRBV12-3 or TRBV12-4 with TRBJ2-5. The CDR3 consists of 13 residues. CDR3 residues: CASSFGLAETQYF.

The J gene is TRBJ2-7, the V gene TRBV4-3. The germline gives CDR1 LGHNA, CDR2 YSLEER. The CDR3 has 14 amino acids. The CDR3 spells CASSQELGGYEQYF.

V usage is TRBV13 and J usage is TRBJ1-1; there is no DNA to check the TCRdb D call of TRBD1. In germline, CDR1 is PRHDT, CDR2 FYEKMQ (reference sequence). The CDR3 is 15 amino acids. The CDR3 sequence is CASSLGLGGSTEAFF.

The chain carries TRBV29-1 and TRBJ2-3; lacking DNA, the TRBD2 call made by TCRdb goes unchecked. Germline loops: CDR1 SQVTM, CDR2 ANQGSEA. This CDR3 spans 16 amino acids. The CDR3 loop reads CSVDGLAGDGTDTQYF.

This clonotype registers medium-sized by frequency. This chain joins TRBV15 and TRBJ2-4; no DNA is available, so the TRBD1 call from TCRdb remains unchecked. This CDR3 is built from 14 residues. Germline CDR1 LNHNV, CDR2 YYDKDF (reference sequence). The CDR3 region is CATSSADRRNIQYF.

The chain employs TRBV19 and TRBJ2-1; without DNA, the TCRdb call of TRBD1 cannot be checked. The germline V gene has CDR1 LNHDA and CDR2 SQIVND (reference sequence). This CDR3 has 16 residues. The CDR3 is CASSTPGQGAYNEQFF. The whole variable domain, filled in from reference TRBV19 and TRBJ2-1, reads DGGITQSPKYLFRKEGQNVTLSCEQNLNHDAMYWYRQDPGQGLRLIYYSQIVNDFQKGDIAEGYSVSREKKESFPLTVTSAQKNPTAFYLCASSTPGQGAYNEQFFGPGTRLTVL.

The gene calls are TRBV7-9 and TRBJ2-1. CDR3 length equals 16 residues. Germline values: CDR1 SEHNR, CDR2 FQNEAQ (reference sequence). This chain's CDR3 is CASSLGYGVGYNEQFF.

CDR3 amino acids: CASSQDQWGLNTEAFF. V and J are TRBV4-3 and TRBJ1-1; TCRdb gives TRBD1 as the D gene, but with no DNA this cannot be confirmed. The CDR3 covers 16 residues. Germline V gives CDR1 LGHNA, CDR2 YSLEER.